This TCR beta chain was found in a study of blood T cell repertoires in COVID-19. Looking at the study overall: COVID-19 samples, acute and convalescent, were from the United States, Italy and Spain. T cells, B-cell-depleted T cells, or PBMCs supplied cDNA or gDNA.

This CDR3 contains 15 residues. Trimming removed 6 bases at V and 0 bases at J, with 14 bases between. Germline CDR1 is LNHDA and CDR2 is SQIVND (reference sequence). The recovered donors of Cohort 3 showed two negative PCRs, clearance, or symptom resolution. Only in-frame clones appear in the TCRdb table, and some are missing; sequencing was by immunoSEQ multiplex PCR. The data hold roughly 520,000 clones, with 88% observed a single time. The gene calls are TRBV19 and TRBJ1-1; D gene ambiguous. Sequenced input: PBMCs or T cells enriched from blood (not recorded which). The sequence was obtained from a woman in her thirties or forties who had recovered from COVID-19. The CDR3 sequence is CASSLLGPLNTEAFF. The CDR3 bases are TGTGCCAGTAGCCTACTTGGGCCGTTGAACACTGAAGCTTTCTTT.